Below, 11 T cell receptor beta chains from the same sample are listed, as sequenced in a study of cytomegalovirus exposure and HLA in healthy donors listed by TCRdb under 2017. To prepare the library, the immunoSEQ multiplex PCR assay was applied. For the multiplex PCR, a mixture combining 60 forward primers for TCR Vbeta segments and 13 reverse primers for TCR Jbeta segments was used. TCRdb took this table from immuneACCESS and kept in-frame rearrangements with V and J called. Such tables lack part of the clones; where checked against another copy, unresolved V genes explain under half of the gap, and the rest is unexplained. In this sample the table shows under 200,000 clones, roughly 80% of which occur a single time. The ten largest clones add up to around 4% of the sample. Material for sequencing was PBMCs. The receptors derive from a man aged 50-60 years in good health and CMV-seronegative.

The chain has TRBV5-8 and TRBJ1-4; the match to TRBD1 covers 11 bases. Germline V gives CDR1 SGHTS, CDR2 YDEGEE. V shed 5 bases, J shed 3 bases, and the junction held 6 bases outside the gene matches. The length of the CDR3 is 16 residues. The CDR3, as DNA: TGTGCCAGCAGACCCGGACAGGGGGCATCTAATGAAAAACTGTTTTTT. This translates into CASRPGQGASNEKLFF.

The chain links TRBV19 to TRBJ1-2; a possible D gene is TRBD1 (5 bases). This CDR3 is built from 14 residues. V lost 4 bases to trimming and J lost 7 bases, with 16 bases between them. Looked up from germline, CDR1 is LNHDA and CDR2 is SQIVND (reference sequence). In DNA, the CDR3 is TGTGCCAGTAGTACAAGTTCCCTTACAGGTGGCTACACCTTC. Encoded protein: CASSTSSLTGGYTF.

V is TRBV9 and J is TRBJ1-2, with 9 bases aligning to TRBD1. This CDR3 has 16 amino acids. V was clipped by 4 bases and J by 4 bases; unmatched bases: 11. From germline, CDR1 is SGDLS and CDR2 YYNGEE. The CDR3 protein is CASSPSSGTGRYGYTF. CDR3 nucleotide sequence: TGTGCCAGCAGCCCCTCATCCGGGACAGGGCGCTATGGCTACACCTTC.

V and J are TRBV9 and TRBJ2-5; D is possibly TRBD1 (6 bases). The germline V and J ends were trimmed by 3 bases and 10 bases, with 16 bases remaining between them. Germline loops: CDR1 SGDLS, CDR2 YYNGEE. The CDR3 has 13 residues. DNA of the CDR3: TGTGCCAGCAGCGGGGGGCCCGGTGGAATCCAGTACTTC. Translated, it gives CASSGGPGGIQYF.

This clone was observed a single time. CDR3 in amino acids: CASSVADVGVGPQHF. As DNA, the CDR3 is TGTGCCAGCAGCGTAGCTGATGTCGGGGTGGGACCCCAGCATTTT. The chain employs TRBV9 and TRBJ1-5, with no clear D. This CDR3 spans 15 amino acids. Trimming cost V 0 bases and J 10 bases, with 17 bases left between them. CDR1 SGDLS and CDR2 YYNGEE come from the germline V gene.

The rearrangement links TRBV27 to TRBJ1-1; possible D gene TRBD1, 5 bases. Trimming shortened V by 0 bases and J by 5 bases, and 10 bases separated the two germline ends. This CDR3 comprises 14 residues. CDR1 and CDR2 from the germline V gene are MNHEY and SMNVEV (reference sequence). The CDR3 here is CASSLSRGWTEAFF. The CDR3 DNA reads TGTGCCAGCAGTTTATCACGGGGGTGGACTGAAGCTTTCTTT.

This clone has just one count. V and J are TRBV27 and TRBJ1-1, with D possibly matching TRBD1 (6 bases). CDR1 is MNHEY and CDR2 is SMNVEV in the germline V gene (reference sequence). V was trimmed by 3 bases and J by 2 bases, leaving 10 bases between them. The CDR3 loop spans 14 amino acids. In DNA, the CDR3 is TGTGCCAGCAGTTTGGGGACAACTAACACTGAAGCTTTCTTT. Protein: CASSLGTTNTEAFF.

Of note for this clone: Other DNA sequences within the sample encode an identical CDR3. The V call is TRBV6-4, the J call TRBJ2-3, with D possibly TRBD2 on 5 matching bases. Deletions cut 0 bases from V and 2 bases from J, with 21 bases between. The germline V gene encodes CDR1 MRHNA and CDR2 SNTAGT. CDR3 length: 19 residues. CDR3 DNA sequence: TGTGCCAGCAGTGACTCGAAATCGGGGAGCCACCCCAACACAGATACGCAGTATTTT. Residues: CASSDSKSGSHPNTDTQYF.

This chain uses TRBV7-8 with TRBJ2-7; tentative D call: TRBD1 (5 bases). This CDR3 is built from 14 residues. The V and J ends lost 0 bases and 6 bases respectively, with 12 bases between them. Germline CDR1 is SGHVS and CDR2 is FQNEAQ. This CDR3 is CASSLARRVGEQYF. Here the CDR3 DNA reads TGTGCCAGCAGCTTAGCGCGCAGGGTCGGCGAGCAGTACTTC.

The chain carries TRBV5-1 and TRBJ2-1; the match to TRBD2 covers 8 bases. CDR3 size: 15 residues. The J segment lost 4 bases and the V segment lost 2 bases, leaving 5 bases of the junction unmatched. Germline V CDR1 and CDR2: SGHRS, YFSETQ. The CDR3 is CASSFDGGAYNEQFF. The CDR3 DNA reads TGCGCCAGCAGCTTTGACGGGGGGGCGTACAATGAGCAGTTCTTC.

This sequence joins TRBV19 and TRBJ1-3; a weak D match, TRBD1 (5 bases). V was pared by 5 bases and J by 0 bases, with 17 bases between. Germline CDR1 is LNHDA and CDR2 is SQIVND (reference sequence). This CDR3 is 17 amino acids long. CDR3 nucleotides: TGTGCCAGTAGTCCCTTTGGGGCTGGGCCCTCTGGAAACACCATATATTTT. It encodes CASSPFGAGPSGNTIYF.